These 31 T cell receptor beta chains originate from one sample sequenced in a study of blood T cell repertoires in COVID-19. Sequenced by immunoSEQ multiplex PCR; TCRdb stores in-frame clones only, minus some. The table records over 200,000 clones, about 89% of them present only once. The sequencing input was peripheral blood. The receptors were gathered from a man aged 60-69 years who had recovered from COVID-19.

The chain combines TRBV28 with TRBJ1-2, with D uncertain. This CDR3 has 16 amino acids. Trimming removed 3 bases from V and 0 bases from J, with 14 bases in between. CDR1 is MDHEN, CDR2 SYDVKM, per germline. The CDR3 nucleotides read TGTGCCAGCAGTTTTCCCCTTTATATGTCTAACTATGGCTACACCTTC. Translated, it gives CASSFPLYMSNYGYTF.

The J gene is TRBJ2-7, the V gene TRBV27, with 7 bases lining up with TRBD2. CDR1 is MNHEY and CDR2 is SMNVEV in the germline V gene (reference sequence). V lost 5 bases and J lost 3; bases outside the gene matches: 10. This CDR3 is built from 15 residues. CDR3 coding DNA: TGTGCCAGCAGTCCCCGCCAAAGGACTAGCTACGAGCAGTACTTC. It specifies CASSPRQRTSYEQYF.

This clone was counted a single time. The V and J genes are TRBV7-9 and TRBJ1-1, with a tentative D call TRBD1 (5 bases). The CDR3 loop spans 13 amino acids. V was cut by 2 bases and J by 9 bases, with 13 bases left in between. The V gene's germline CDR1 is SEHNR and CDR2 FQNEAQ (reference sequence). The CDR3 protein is CASSLSGYVQAFF. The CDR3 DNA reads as TGTGCCAGCAGCTTATCAGGGTATGTACAAGCTTTCTTT.

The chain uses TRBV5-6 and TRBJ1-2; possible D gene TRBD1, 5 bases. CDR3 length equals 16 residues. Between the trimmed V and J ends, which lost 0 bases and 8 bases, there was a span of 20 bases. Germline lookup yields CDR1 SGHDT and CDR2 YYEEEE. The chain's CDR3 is CASSLAADTLGGGYTF. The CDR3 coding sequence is TGTGCCAGCAGCTTGGCGGCAGACACGCTCGGGGGGGGCTACACCTTC.

Written as DNA, the CDR3 is TGCGCCAGCAGTCACCCCAGGGGGCTAAGTGGCAATCAGCCCCAGCATTTT. It codes for CASSHPRGLSGNQPQHF. The chain employs TRBV23-1 and TRBJ1-5; 8 positions agree with TRBD1. TRBV23-1 is assigned to the ORF class and has an uncertain function. This CDR3 is built from 17 residues. With V trimmed by 3 bases and J by 2 bases, 9 bases remained unmatched.

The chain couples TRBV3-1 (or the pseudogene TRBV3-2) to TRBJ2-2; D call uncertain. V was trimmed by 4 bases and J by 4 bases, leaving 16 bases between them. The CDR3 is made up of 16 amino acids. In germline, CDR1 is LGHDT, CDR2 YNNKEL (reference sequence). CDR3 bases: TGTGCCAGCAGCCCGGAGAGCTCGACGCGCACCGGGGAGCTGTTTTTT. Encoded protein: CASSPESSTRTGELFF.

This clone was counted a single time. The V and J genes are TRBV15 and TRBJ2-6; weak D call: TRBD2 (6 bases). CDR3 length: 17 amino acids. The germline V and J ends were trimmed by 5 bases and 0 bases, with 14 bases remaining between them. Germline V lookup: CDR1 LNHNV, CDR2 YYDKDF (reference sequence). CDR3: CATSPRWGGSGANVLTF. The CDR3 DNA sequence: TGTGCCACCAGCCCCCGTTGGGGAGGCTCTGGGGCCAACGTCCTGACTTTC.

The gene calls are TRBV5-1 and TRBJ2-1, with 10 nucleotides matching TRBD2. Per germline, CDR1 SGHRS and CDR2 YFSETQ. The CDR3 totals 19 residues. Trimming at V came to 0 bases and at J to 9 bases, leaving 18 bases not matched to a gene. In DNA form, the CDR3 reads TGCGCCAGCAGCTTGGGTTTCGGGGCCTGGTCTAGCGGGAGTAGTGAGCAGTTCTTC. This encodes CASSLGFGAWSSGSSEQFF. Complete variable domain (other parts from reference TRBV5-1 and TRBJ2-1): KAGVTQTPRYLIKTRGQQVTLSCSPISGHRSVSWYQQTPGQGLQFLFEYFSETQRNKGNFPGRFSGRQFSNSRSEMNVSTLELGDSALYLCASSLGFGAWSSGSSEQFFGPGTRLTVL.

The CDR3 is CASSLDQSPEVYGYTF. CDR3 sequence (DNA): TGTGCCAGCAGCTTAGATCAAAGCCCGGAGGTATATGGCTACACCTTC. The J gene is TRBJ1-2, the V gene TRBV11-2; D remains ambiguous. V was clipped by 0 bases and J by 5 bases, with 16 bases between them. There are 16 residues in the CDR3. Germline-derived CDR1 and CDR2 are SGHAT and FQNNGV.

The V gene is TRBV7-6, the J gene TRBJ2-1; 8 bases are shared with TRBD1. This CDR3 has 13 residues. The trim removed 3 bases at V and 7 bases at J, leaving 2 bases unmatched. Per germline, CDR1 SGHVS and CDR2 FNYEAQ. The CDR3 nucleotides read TGTGCCAGCAGCTTTTACAGGGGGAATGAGCAGTTCTTC. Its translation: CASSFYRGNEQFF.

The CDR3 region is CASSLAGGADTQYF. CDR3 bases: TGCGCCAGCAGCTTGGCGGGGGGCGCGGATACGCAGTATTTT. The V call is TRBV5-1, the J call TRBJ2-3; tentatively, D is TRBD2 (7 bases). CDR3 size: 14 residues. V lost 0 bases and J 6 bases, leaving 11 bases between the germline ends. Germline CDR1 is SGHRS and CDR2 is YFSETQ.

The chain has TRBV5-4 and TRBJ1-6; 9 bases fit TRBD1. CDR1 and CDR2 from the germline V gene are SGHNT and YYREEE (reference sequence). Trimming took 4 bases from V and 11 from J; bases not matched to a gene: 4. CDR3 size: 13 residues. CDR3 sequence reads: CASSTGQGPPLHF. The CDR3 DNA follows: TGTGCCAGCAGCACCGGACAGGGGCCACCCCTCCACTTT.

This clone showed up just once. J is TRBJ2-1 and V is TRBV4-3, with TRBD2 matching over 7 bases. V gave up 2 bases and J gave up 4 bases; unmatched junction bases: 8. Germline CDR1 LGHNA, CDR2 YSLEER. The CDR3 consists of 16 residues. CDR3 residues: CASSQTPRREYNEQFF. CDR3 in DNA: TGCGCCAGCAGCCAAACGCCCAGGCGGGAGTACAATGAGCAGTTCTTC.

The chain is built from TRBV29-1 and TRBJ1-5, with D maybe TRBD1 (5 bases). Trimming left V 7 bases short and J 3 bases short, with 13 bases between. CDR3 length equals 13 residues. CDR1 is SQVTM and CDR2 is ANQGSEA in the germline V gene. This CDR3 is CSARPGFNQPQHF. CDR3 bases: TGCAGCGCCCGACCAGGGTTCAATCAGCCCCAGCATTTT.

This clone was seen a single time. This chain's CDR3 is CASSPPGYNEQFF. The CDR3 DNA reads as TGTGCCAGCAGTCCCCCGGGTTACAATGAGCAGTTCTTC. The chain links TRBV6-5 to TRBJ2-1; D unclear. The ends were cut back, 5 bases at V and 4 bases at J, with 9 bases in the middle. CDR1 and CDR2 from the germline V gene are MNHEY and SVGAGI. The CDR3 contains 13 residues.

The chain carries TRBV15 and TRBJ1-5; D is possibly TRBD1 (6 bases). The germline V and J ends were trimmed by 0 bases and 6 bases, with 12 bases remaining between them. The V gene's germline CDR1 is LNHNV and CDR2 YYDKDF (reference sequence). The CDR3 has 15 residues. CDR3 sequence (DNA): TGTGCCACCAGCAGAGATCAAACAGGGAGTCAGCCCCAGCATTTT. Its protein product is CATSRDQTGSQPQHF.

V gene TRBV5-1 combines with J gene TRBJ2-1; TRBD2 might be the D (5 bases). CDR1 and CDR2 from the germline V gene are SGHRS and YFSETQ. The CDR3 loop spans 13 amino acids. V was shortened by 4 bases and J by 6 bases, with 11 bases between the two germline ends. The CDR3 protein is CASSPDWGNEQFF. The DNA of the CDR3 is TGCGCCAGCAGCCCGGACTGGGGCAATGAGCAGTTCTTC. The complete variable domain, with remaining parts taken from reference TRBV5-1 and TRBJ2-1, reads KAGVTQTPRYLIKTRGQQVTLSCSPISGHRSVSWYQQTPGQGLQFLFEYFSETQRNKGNFPGRFSGRQFSNSRSEMNVSTLELGDSALYLCASSPDWGNEQFFGPGTRLTVL.

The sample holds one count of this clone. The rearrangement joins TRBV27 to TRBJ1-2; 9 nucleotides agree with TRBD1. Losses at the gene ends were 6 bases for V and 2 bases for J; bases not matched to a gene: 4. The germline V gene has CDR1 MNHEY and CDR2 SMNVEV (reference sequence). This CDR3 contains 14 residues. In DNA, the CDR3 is TGTGCCAGCAGGGGGACAGGGAGAAACTATGGCTACACCTTC. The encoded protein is CASRGTGRNYGYTF.

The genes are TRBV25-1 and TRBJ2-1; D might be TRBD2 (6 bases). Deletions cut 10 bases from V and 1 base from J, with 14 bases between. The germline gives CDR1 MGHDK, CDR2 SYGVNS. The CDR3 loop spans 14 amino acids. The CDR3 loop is CATLPAGSYNEQFF. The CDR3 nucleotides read TGTGCCACCCTCCCCGCGGGGTCCTACAATGAGCAGTTCTTC.

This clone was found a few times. CDR3 coding DNA: TGTGCCAGTAGTATTTCGGCAGGGGGCACCTATGGCTACACCTTC. It specifies CASSISAGGTYGYTF. The chain links TRBV19 to TRBJ1-2, with 8 bases aligning to TRBD1. Germline V CDR1 and CDR2: LNHDA, SQIVND (reference sequence). The V gene end was trimmed by 3 bases and the J gene end by 4 bases; junction bases not matched to a gene: 7. The CDR3 contains 15 residues. Looking up the rest from reference TRBV19 and TRBJ1-2 gives the full variable domain: DGGITQSPKYLFRKEGQNVTLSCEQNLNHDAMYWYRQDPGQGLRLIYYSQIVNDFQKGDIAEGYSVSREKKESFPLTVTSAQKNPTAFYLCASSISAGGTYGYTFGSGTRLTVV.

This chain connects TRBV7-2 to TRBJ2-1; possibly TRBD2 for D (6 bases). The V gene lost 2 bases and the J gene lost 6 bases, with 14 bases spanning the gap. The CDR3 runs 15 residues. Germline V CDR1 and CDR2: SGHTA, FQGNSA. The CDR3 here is CASSLFDGSFNEQFF. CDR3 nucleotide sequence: TGTGCCAGCAGCTTATTTGACGGGAGTTTCAATGAGCAGTTCTTC.

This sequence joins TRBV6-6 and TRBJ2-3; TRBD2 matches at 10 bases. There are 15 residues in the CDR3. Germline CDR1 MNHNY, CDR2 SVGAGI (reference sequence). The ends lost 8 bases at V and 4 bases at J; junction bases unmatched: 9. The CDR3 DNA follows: TGTGCCAGCCTCCCTAGCGGGAGAATTGCAGATACGCAGTATTTT. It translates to CASLPSGRIADTQYF.

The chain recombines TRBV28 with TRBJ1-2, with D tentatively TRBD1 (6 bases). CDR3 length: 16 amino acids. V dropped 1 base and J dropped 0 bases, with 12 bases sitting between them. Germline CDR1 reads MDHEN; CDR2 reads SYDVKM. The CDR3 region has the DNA TGTGCCAGCAGTTTATTGGGGACAAATTCTAACTATGGCTACACCTTC. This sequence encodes CASSLLGTNSNYGYTF.

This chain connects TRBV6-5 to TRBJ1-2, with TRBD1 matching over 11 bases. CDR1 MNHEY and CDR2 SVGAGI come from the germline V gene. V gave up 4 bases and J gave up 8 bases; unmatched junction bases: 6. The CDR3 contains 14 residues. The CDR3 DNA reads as TGTGCCAGCAGTTCTGGACAGGGGGCGCGGGGCTACACCTTC. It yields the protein CASSSGQGARGYTF.

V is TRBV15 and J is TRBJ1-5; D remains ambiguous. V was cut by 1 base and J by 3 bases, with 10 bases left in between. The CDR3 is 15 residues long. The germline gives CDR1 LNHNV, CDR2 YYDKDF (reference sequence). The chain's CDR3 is CATSRGAQTNQPQHF. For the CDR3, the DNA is TGTGCCACCAGCAGAGGGGCACAGACCAATCAGCCCCAGCATTTT.

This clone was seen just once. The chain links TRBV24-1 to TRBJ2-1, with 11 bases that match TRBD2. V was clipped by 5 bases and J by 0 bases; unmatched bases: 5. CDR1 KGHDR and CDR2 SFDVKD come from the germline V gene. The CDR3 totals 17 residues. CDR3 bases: TGTGCCACCAGTGCCGGGACTAGCGGATTCTCCTACAATGAGCAGTTCTTC. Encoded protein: CATSAGTSGFSYNEQFF.

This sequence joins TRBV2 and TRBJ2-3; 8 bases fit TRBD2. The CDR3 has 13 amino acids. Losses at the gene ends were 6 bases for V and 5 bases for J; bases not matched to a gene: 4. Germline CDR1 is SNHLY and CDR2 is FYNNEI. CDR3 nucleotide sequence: TGTGCCAGCAGAGGACTAGCCGGAGATACGCAGTATTTT. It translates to CASRGLAGDTQYF. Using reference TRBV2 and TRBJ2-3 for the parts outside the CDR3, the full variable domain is EPEVTQTPSHQVTQMGQEVILRCVPISNHLYFYWYRQILGQKVEFLVSFYNNEISEKSEIFDDQFSVERPDGSNFTLKIRSTKLEDSAMYFCASRGLAGDTQYFGPGTRLTVL.

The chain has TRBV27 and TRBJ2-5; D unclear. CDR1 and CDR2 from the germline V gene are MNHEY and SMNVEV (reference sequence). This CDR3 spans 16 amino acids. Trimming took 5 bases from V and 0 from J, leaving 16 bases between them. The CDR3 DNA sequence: TGTGCCAGCAGTCCCCTCCAGCGACGGAACCAAGAGACCCAGTACTTC. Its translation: CASSPLQRRNQETQYF.

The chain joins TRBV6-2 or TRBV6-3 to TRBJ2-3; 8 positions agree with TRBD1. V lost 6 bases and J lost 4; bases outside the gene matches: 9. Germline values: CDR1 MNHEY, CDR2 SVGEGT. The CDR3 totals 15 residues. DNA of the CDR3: TGTGCCAGCAGCCCAGGACAGGGCTGGGCAGATACGCAGTATTTT. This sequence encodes CASSPGQGWADTQYF.

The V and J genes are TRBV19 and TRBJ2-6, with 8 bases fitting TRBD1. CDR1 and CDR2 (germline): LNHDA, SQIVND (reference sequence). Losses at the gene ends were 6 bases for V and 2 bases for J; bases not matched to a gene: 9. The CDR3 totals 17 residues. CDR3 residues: CASSMGTGGPGANVLTF. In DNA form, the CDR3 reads TGTGCCAGTAGCATGGGGACAGGTGGTCCTGGGGCCAACGTCCTGACTTTC.

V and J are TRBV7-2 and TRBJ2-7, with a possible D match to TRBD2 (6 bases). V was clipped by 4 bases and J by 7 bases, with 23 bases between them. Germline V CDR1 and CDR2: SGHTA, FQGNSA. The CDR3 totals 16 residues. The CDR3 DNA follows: TGTGCCAGCAGCTCCAGGCGGGCGGGAAGTCTTCGGGAGCAGTACTTC. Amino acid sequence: CASSSRRAGSLREQYF.